Following are 15 T cell receptor beta chains from one sample sequenced in a study of shared clonotypes between healthy human individuals. The protocol was immunoSEQ multiplex PCR, while the TCRdb copy is restricted to in-frame clones and leaves out a portion. Among 2 million to 2.5 million clones listed, 85% to 95% were seen once. The sample was naive CD4+ T cells from PBMCs. As for subset: CD45RA+ positively selected. The receptors here all came from a man in his late teens or twenties in good health. Some clones in this sample may be carry-over from other donors' samples.

This clone was seen only once. V usage is TRBV7-2 and J usage is TRBJ2-5; D gene unclear. CDR3 size: 15 residues. V dropped 1 base and J dropped 1 base, with 10 bases sitting between them. The germline V gene encodes CDR1 SGHTA and CDR2 FQGNSA. CDR3 sequence reads: CASSLGSATQETQYF. The CDR3 nucleotides read TGTGCCAGCAGCTTAGGTTCGGCCACCCAAGAGACCCAGTACTTC.

The chain couples TRBV20-1 to TRBJ2-1; a weak D match, TRBD2 (5 bases). Looked up from germline, CDR1 is DFQATT and CDR2 is SNEGSKA (reference sequence). This CDR3 is built from 11 residues. V dropped 3 bases and J dropped 10 bases, with 10 bases sitting between them. The CDR3 region is CSASLGLEQFF. CDR3 DNA sequence: TGCAGTGCTAGCTTAGGACTGGAGCAGTTCTTC.

The V gene is TRBV9, the J gene TRBJ2-1; 14 nucleotides match TRBD2. Trimming took 3 bases from V and 7 from J; bases not matched to a gene: 3. The V gene's germline CDR1 is SGDLS and CDR2 YYNGEE. This CDR3 is 15 amino acids long. This CDR3 is CASSAGLAGDNEQFF. The CDR3 DNA reads TGTGCCAGCAGCGCGGGACTAGCGGGAGATAATGAGCAGTTCTTC.

The rearrangement uses TRBV15 and TRBJ2-3; D is unresolved. Germline assignment: CDR1 LNHNV and CDR2 YYDKDF (reference sequence). This CDR3 contains 15 residues. Trimming pared 0 bases from V and 4 bases from J, leaving 11 bases between. The CDR3 DNA reads as TGTGCCACCAGCAGAGATAACCCTAGTGCAGATACGCAGTATTTT. It codes for CATSRDNPSADTQYF.

The chain's CDR3 is CATSRVGREQYF. DNA of the CDR3: TGTGCCACCAGCAGAGTAGGGAGGGAGCAGTACTTC. The chain carries TRBV15 and TRBJ2-7, with TRBD2 as a possible D gene (6 bases). The CDR3 runs to 12 residues. Between the trimmed V and J ends, which lost 1 base and 7 bases, there was a span of 8 bases. Germline CDR1 and CDR2: LNHNV and YYDKDF (reference sequence).

The chain joins TRBV7-3 to TRBJ1-1; 8 bases fit TRBD1. The CDR3 loop spans 16 amino acids. V trimming: 2 bases; J trimming: 4 bases; junction bases outside the gene matches: 9. Germline CDR1 SGHTA, CDR2 FQGTGA. Here the CDR3 DNA reads TGTGCCAGCAGCTTAGATGCCCGACAGGGGTTCACTGAAGCTTTCTTT. Its translation is CASSLDARQGFTEAFF.

CDR3 sequence reads: CASSPMGAGTTFYNEQFF. The DNA of the CDR3 is TGCGCCAGCAGCCCGATGGGGGCCGGGACTACCTTCTACAATGAGCAGTTCTTC. V usage is TRBV4-3 and J usage is TRBJ2-1; D perhaps matches TRBD2 (7 bases). Per germline, CDR1 LGHNA and CDR2 YSLEER. V lost 4 bases, J lost 3 bases, and 22 bases lay in between. The CDR3 loop spans 18 amino acids.

This rearrangement joins TRBV7-9 to TRBJ2-1; 10 nucleotides agree with TRBD1. The CDR3 runs 15 residues. Germline-derived CDR1 and CDR2 are SEHNR and FQNEAQ (reference sequence). With V trimmed by 5 bases and J by 10 bases, 11 bases remained unmatched. The CDR3 is CASSPGTGVTLEQFF. CDR3 bases: TGTGCCAGCAGCCCCGGGACAGGGGTCACCCTCGAGCAGTTCTTC.

The chain couples TRBV29-1 to TRBJ2-3; D is perhaps TRBD1 (5 bases). Germline values: CDR1 SQVTM, CDR2 ANQGSEA. V lost 2 bases and J lost 1, with 10 bases in between. The CDR3 runs 14 residues. CDR3 protein: CSVERGSGTDTQYF. As DNA, the CDR3 is TGCAGCGTTGAAAGGGGCAGCGGCACAGATACGCAGTATTTT.

This chain connects TRBV10-3 to TRBJ2-5; 12 bases are shared with TRBD1. The ends lost 6 bases at V and 5 bases at J; junction bases unmatched: 4. The CDR3 spans 14 residues. Looked up from germline, CDR1 is ENHRY and CDR2 is SYGVKD. The CDR3 bases are TGTGCCATCAGCGGGACAGGGGGCAAGGAGACCCAGTACTTC. It codes for CAISGTGGKETQYF.

A few counts support this clone. V gene TRBV25-1 combines with J gene TRBJ1-5, with D perhaps TRBD1 (5 bases). CDR1 and CDR2 (germline): MGHDK, SYGVNS. This CDR3 is 17 amino acids long. V was cut by 4 bases and J by 4 bases, with 20 bases left in between. The CDR3 nucleotides read TGTGCCAGCAGTGGCGGGGGTTCAGGGATAAGGAATCAGCCCCAGCATTTT. It yields the protein CASSGGGSGIRNQPQHF.

This clone has just a few counts. The V and J genes are TRBV7-3 and TRBJ1-2; D not resolved. The CDR3 contains 11 residues. Between the trimmed V and J ends, which lost 8 bases and 6 bases, there was a span of 10 bases. The V gene's germline CDR1 is SGHTA and CDR2 FQGTGA. The CDR3 DNA is TGTGCCAGCGAGTATACCAATGGCTACACCTTC. It translates to CASEYTNGYTF.

The V call is TRBV6-1, the J call TRBJ2-3; 8 nucleotides agree with TRBD2. With V trimmed by 6 bases and J by 4 bases, 6 bases remained unmatched. CDR1 and CDR2 (germline): MNHNS, SASEGT. The CDR3 contains 14 residues. The CDR3 here is CASRPTSEADTQYF. The DNA for the CDR3 is TGTGCCAGCAGACCGACTAGCGAGGCAGATACGCAGTATTTT.

This chain connects TRBV30 to TRBJ2-5; possibly TRBD2 for D (6 bases). The germline V gene encodes CDR1 GTSNPN and CDR2 SVGIG (reference sequence). The V and J ends lost 3 bases and 5 bases respectively, with 13 bases between them. The CDR3 is 13 residues long. The CDR3 spells CAWRGGGRETQYF. DNA of the CDR3: TGTGCCTGGAGGGGGGGTGGAAGGGAGACCCAGTACTTC. Full variable domain (outside the CDR3, taken from reference TRBV30 and TRBJ2-5): SQTIHQWPATLVQPVGSPLSLECTVEGTSNPNLYWYRQAAGRGLQLLFYSVGIGQISSEVPQNLSASRPQDRQFILSSKKLLLSDSGFYLCAWRGGGRETQYFGPGTRLLVL.

To note about this clone: Other DNA sequences in the sample encode the same CDR3. The chain employs TRBV7-2 and TRBJ1-2; D uncertain. The CDR3 is 11 amino acids. Germline lookup yields CDR1 SGHTA and CDR2 FQGNSA. Trimming removed 0 bases from V and 8 bases from J, with 4 bases in between. The CDR3 reads CASSLASGYTF. The DNA of the CDR3 is TGTGCCAGCAGCTTAGCGTCCGGCTACACCTTC. Looking up the rest from reference TRBV7-2 and TRBJ1-2 gives the full variable domain: GAGVSQSPSNKVTEKGKDVELRCDPISGHTALYWYRQSLGQGLEFLIYFQGNSAPDKSGLPSDRFSAERTGGSVSTLTIQRTQQEDSAVYLCASSLASGYTFGSGTRLTVV.